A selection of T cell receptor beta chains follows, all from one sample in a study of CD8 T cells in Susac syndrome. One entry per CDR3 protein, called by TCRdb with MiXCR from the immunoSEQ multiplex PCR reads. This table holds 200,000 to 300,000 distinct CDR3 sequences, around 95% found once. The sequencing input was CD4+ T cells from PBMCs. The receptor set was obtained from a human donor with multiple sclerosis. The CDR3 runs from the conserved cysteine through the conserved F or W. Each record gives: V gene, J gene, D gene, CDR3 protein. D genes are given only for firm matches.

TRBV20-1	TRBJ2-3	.	CSARVLARGFGTDTQYF
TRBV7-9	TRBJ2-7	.	CASSLSGGQGEQYF
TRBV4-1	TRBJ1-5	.	CASSQEVGWQPQHF
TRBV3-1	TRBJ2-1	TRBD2	CASSQSRGGQGTYNEQFF
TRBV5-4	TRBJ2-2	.	CASSLGGDTGELFF
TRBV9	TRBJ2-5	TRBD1	CASSATGRETQYF
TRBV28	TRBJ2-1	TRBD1	CASMDRVAGEQFF
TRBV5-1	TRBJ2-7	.	CASSEGNHEQYF
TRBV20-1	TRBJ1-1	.	CSARQVTNTEAFF
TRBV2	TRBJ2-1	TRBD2	CASNSGINEQFF
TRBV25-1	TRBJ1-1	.	CASTGVGAPEAFF
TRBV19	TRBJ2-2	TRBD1	CASRGTGNTGELFF
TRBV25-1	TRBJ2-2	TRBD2	CASSDSAGGNTGELFF
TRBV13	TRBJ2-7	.	CASAGRYEQYF
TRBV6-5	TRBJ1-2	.	CASSTGTSSGYTF
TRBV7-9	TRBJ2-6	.	CASRSSGANVLTF
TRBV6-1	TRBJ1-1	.	CASTNGPGRRFDTEAFF
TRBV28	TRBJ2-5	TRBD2	CASSLGGVETQYF
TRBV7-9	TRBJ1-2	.	CASSSPWLDYGYTF
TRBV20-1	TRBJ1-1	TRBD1	CSALPDRGSFNTEAFF
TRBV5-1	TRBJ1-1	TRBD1	CASSGGQLNTEAFF
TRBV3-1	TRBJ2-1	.	CASSQRSGGEQFF
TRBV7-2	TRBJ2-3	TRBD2	CASGSGGYTTQYF
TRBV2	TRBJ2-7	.	CATRGIAYEQYF
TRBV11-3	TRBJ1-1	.	CASTSFGGMNTEAFF
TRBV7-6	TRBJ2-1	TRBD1	CASSEDRVAGGGYNEQFF
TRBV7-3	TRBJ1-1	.	CASNLTPGQQNTEAFF
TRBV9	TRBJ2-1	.	CASSVARVSNEQFF
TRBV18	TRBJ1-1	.	CASSPFDNMNTEAFF
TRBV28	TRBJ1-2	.	CASSLEQAYGYTF
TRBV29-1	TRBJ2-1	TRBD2	CSSRTSGRAGGEQFF
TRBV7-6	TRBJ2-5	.	CASSPNRGGETQYF
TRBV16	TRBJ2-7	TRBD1	CASSLSRDRPNTNYEQYF
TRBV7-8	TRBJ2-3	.	CASSRSSGRGDTQYF
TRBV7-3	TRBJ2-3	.	CASSSTSSVNTDTQYF
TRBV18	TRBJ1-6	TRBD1	CASSLRQGVIGFNSPLHF
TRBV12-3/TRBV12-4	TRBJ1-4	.	CASARGPNEKLFF
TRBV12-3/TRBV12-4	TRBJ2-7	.	CASSFRVREQYF
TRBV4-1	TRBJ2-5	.	CASSQDLSSETQYF
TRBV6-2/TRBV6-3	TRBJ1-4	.	CASSYDRTTNEKLFF
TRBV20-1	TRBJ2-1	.	CSARDAPLRGAQFF
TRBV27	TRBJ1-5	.	CASSKRQEPRRQPQHF
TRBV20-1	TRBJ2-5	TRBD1	CSASLRPTGVMKTQYF
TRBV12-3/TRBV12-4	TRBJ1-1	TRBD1	CASRGTRQGAGTEAFF
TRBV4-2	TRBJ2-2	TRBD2	CASSQEGGLAAAFLFF
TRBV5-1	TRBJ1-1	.	CASSLGGDGAFF
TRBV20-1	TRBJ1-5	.	CSAREPGRLNQPQHF
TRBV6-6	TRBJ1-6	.	CASSYSDPPMVPLHF
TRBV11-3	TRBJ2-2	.	CASSSRKGANTGELFF
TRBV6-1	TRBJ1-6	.	CASSEADVVTLHF
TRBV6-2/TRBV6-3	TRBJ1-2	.	CASSYEGIGGYTF
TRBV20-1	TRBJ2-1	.	CSAEPQGLSSYNEQFF
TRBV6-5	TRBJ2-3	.	CASSSQGPDTQYF
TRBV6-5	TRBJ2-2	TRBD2	CASSYSTARGGRRNTGELFF
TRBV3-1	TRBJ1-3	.	CASSRGGLGGNTIYF